The rows below give T cell receptor beta chains drawn from one sample of a study of cytomegalovirus exposure and HLA in healthy donors. Assay used: immunoSEQ multiplex PCR; TCRdb lists only in-frame clones, some missing. The sample includes some 100,000 clones, roughly three quarters of them seen just once. Sequencing input: PBMCs. These receptors were collected from a woman aged 45 to 65 in good health and CMV-seropositive. Each CDR3 is given with its conserved first and last residue. D genes are given only for firm matches. Clone size, where shown, is once, few, many, or a class for clones that have expanded.

>TRBJ1-1|.|TRBV10-1|.
CASSVQKNTEAFF
TGCGCCAGCAGTGTACAGAAGAACACTGAAGCTTTCTTT
>TRBJ2-2|.|TRBV6-5|once
CASSSGTTGELFF
TGTGCCAGCAGTTCAGGGACAACCGGGGAGCTGTTTTTT
>TRBJ1-6|.|TRBV7-2|.
CASSRTRSSYNSPLHF
TGTGCCAGCAGCCGGACACGGAGCTCCTATAATTCACCCCTCCACTTT
>TRBJ2-7|TRBD2|TRBV27|.
CASSSGGSLYEQYF
TGTGCCAGCAGTAGCGGGGGGAGCCTCTACGAGCAGTACTTC
>TRBJ2-1|TRBD2|TRBV11-3|.
CASSGRGGVSSGDNEQFF
TGTGCCAGCAGCGGGCGAGGGGGGGTTTCTAGCGGGGACAATGAGCAGTTCTTC
>TRBJ1-5|TRBD1|TRBV6-5|few
CASSYSRQGQPQHF
TGTGCCAGCAGTTACTCGAGACAGGGACAGCCCCAGCATTTT
>TRBJ1-1|TRBD1|TRBV9|.
CASSVLGGRGTEAFF
TGTGCCAGCAGCGTTTTAGGGGGCAGGGGCACTGAAGCTTTCTTT
>TRBJ2-7|TRBD1|TRBV10-3|.
CAISEPSGQAYEQYF
TGTGCCATCAGTGAGCCATCGGGACAGGCCTACGAGCAGTACTTC
>TRBJ1-5|TRBD1|TRBV7-8|.
CASSQGGQPQHF
TGTGCCAGCAGCCAGGGGGGTCAGCCCCAGCATTTT
>TRBJ2-3|TRBD2|TRBV29-1|.
CSVEVFAREAEDTQYF
TGCAGCGTTGAGGTATTTGCGCGGGAGGCGGAAGATACGCAGTATTTT
>TRBJ1-1|.|TRBV5-1|few
CASSLGGGANTEAFF
TGCGCCAGCAGCTTGGGCGGGGGCGCGAACACTGAAGCTTTCTTT
>TRBJ2-1|TRBD2|TRBV29-1|.
CSVEGSSGGAYEQFF
TGCAGCGTTGAAGGGAGCAGCGGGGGGGCGTATGAGCAGTTCTTC
>TRBJ1-2|.|TRBV15|.
CATSRARENYGYTF
TGTGCCACCAGCAGAGCTAGGGAGAACTATGGCTACACCTTC
>TRBJ2-2|TRBD1|TRBV19|.
CASSPTGDRPAGELFF
TGTGCCAGTAGCCCGACAGGGGACCGTCCCGCCGGGGAGCTGTTTTTT
>TRBJ2-7|TRBD1|TRBV15|.
CATSSQLTGSSDEQYF
TGTGCCACCAGCAGCCAATTGACAGGGAGTAGCGACGAGCAGTACTTC
>TRBJ1-1|TRBD1|TRBV6-1|.
CASSLEQGANTEAFF
TGTGCCAGCAGTTTGGAACAGGGGGCGAACACTGAAGCTTTCTTT
>TRBJ2-6|TRBD1|TRBV7-2|.
CASRGTGYLSGANVLTF
TGTGCCAGCAGGGGGACAGGGTACCTCTCTGGGGCCAACGTCCTGACTTTC
>TRBJ1-2|TRBD1|TRBV30|.
CAWSVRGQGVGYGYTF
TGTGCCTGGAGTGTACGGGGACAGGGCGTTGGTTATGGCTACACCTTC
>TRBJ1-2|.|TRBV5-5|.
CASSAGRGYTF
TGTGCCAGCAGTGCAGGGCGCGGCTACACCTTC
>TRBJ1-6|TRBD1|TRBV5-1|few
CASSQKGQGHSPLHF
TGCGCCAGCAGCCAGAAGGGACAGGGACACTCACCCCTCCACTTT
>TRBJ1-1|.|TRBV27|.
CASSLRGSTEAFF
TGTGCCAGCAGTCTCAGGGGAAGCACTGAAGCTTTCTTT
>TRBJ2-7|.|TRBV9|.
CASSGGSTGYEQYF
TGTGCCAGCAGCGGGGGATCAACAGGGTACGAGCAGTACTTC
>TRBJ1-1|.|TRBV9|.
CASSVEQANTEAFF
TGTGCCAGCAGCGTAGAACAGGCGAACACTGAAGCTTTCTTT
>TRBJ1-1|.|TRBV11-2|.
CASRLSIRDTEAFF
TGTGCCAGCAGATTGTCAATCAGGGACACTGAAGCTTTCTTT
>TRBJ1-1|.|TRBV29-1|.
CSTTANTEAFF
TGCAGCACGACAGCGAACACTGAAGCTTTCTTT
>TRBJ1-2|.|TRBV5-4|.
CASSLGPAREDGYTF
TGTGCCAGCAGCTTGGGCCCCGCCAGGGAGGACGGCTACACCTTC
>TRBJ1-4|.|TRBV25-1|few
CASSGQIGGLLEKLFF
TGTGCCAGCAGTGGCCAAATTGGAGGATTGTTGGAAAAACTGTTTTTT
>TRBJ2-2|TRBD2|TRBV9|.
CASSATSRAGVGAGELFF
TGTGCCAGCAGCGCCACGTCCCGAGCGGGGGTGGGTGCCGGGGAGCTGTTTTTT
>TRBJ1-2|TRBD1|TRBV29-1|.
CSVQGDYGYTF
TGCAGCGTTCAGGGGGACTATGGCTACACCTTC
>TRBJ1-1|.|TRBV2|.
CASSDPGQVGTEAFF
TGTGCCAGCAGTGATCCAGGGCAGGTGGGCACTGAAGCTTTCTTT
>TRBJ1-1|.|TRBV9|.
CASSVGGEVEAFF
TGTGCCAGCAGCGTGGGGGGAGAGGTAGAAGCTTTCTTT
>TRBJ2-6|.|TRBV5-1|few
CASRLGQPSGANVLTF
TGCGCCAGCAGACTGGGACAACCCTCTGGGGCCAACGTCCTGACTTTC
>TRBJ2-7|.|TRBV5-6|few
CASSPTIQTGISYEQYF
TGTGCCAGCAGCCCGACCATCCAGACAGGAATCTCCTACGAGCAGTACTTC
>TRBJ2-1|.|TRBV6-5|once
CASRRSQNNEQFF
TGTGCCAGCAGGCGGTCACAAAACAATGAGCAGTTCTTC
>TRBJ2-3|.|TRBV13|.
CASSLGADTQYF
TGTGCCAGCAGCTTAGGCGCAGATACGCAGTATTTT
>TRBJ2-1|.|TRBV4-1|.
CASSHGKNEQFF
TGCGCCAGCAGCCACGGGAAGAATGAGCAGTTCTTC
>TRBJ2-5|TRBD2|TRBV11-1|.
CASSRTSGRYQETQYF
TGTGCCAGCAGCAGGACTAGCGGGAGGTACCAAGAGACCCAGTACTTC
>TRBJ2-7|TRBD1|TRBV7-3|.
CASSLNRGPYEQYF
TGTGCCAGCAGCTTAAATAGGGGGCCCTACGAGCAGTACTTC
>TRBJ2-5|.|TRBV6-5|.
CASRTTATVQTQYF
TGTGCCAGCAGAACGACAGCCACCGTGCAAACCCAGTACTTC
>TRBJ1-2|.|TRBV5-1|few
CASSSTGGEDGYTF
TGCGCCAGCAGCTCGACGGGGGGGGAGGATGGCTACACCTTC
>TRBJ1-1|.|TRBV10-3|few
CAISDRSSTEAFF
TGTGCCATCAGTGATCGTTCCAGTACTGAAGCTTTCTTT
>TRBJ2-5|.|TRBV2|.
CASQDSEDSLETQYF
TGTGCCAGCCAGGACAGTGAGGATTCACTTGAGACCCAGTACTTC
>TRBJ2-7|.|TRBV7-9|.
CASSLTQGSNEQYF
TGTGCCAGCAGCTTAACTCAGGGTTCCAACGAGCAGTACTTC
>TRBJ1-1|TRBD1|TRBV29-1|once
CSTPQGANTEAFF
TGCAGCACCCCTCAGGGGGCAAACACTGAAGCTTTCTTT
>TRBJ1-3|.|TRBV30|few
CAWSPRHPSSGNTIYF
TGTGCCTGGAGTCCACGACACCCATCCTCTGGAAACACCATATATTTT
>TRBJ1-4|.|TRBV29-1|.
CSVEDDRGDEKLFF
TGCAGCGTTGAAGACGATCGGGGGGATGAAAAACTGTTTTTT
>TRBJ1-1|.|TRBV6-1|.
CANHSGVNTEAFF
TGTGCCAACCACTCAGGGGTGAACACTGAAGCTTTCTTT
>TRBJ2-3|.|TRBV30|.
CAWRQHGADTQYF
TGTGCCTGGAGACAGCACGGCGCAGATACGCAGTATTTT
>TRBJ1-2|.|TRBV2|.
CASSETNYGYTF
TGTGCCAGCAGTGAAACAAACTATGGCTACACCTTC
>TRBJ2-1|.|TRBV5-4|.
CASSLGTRGINEQFF
TGTGCCAGCAGCTTAGGGACCCGGGGGATCAATGAGCAGTTCTTC
>TRBJ1-1|.|TRBV30|few
CAWRAVGRVYTEAFF
TGTGCCTGGAGGGCCGTGGGCAGGGTTTACACTGAAGCTTTCTTT
>TRBJ1-2|.|TRBV6-1|few
CASSEGGSHGYTF
TGTGCCAGCAGTGAAGGAGGGTCCCATGGCTACACCTTC
>TRBJ2-3|.|TRBV5-1|.
CASSLVAGTDTQYF
TGCGCCAGCAGCTTGGTGGCAGGCACAGATACGCAGTATTTT
>TRBJ2-1|TRBD2|TRBV5-8|few
CASSRWTSGIPNNEQFF
TGTGCCAGCAGCAGGTGGACTAGCGGGATCCCGAACAATGAGCAGTTCTTC
>TRBJ2-2|TRBD1|TRBV10-3|.
CAISEGQGAFTGELFF
TGTGCCATCAGTGAAGGACAGGGGGCGTTCACCGGGGAGCTGTTTTTT